The 2 T cell receptor beta chains in this list originate from one sample, sequenced in a study of T cells in Graves' hyperthyroidism and ophthalmopathy. TCR beta CDR3 regions were amplified from RNA. Initially, a first-round RT-PCR of the TCR CDR3 employed the HTBI primer set. TCRdb redid the calling of the multiplex PCR reads with MiXCR, one entry per CDR3 protein. The top ten clones hold around 7.8% of a sample with a few hundred thousand distinct CDR3 sequences, less than 20% of them seen once. The sequenced sample was blood. The receptors come from a woman aged 30 to 39 with Graves' hyperthyroidism.

The V call is TRBV12-3 or TRBV12-4, the J call TRBJ2-5; TRBD2 aligns across 15 bases. V was pared by 3 bases and J by 5 bases, with 7 bases of the junction left unmatched. The CDR3 consists of 17 residues. The CDR3 loop reads CASSFTGLAGGGETQYF. The CDR3 region has the DNA TGTGCCAGCAGTTTCACGGGACTAGCGGGAGGTGGGGAGACCCAGTACTTC.

This clonotype appeared many times. The V and J genes are TRBV10-3 and TRBJ2-5, with 7 bases identical to TRBD1. Trimming removed 6 bases from V and 5 bases from J; junction bases left unmatched: 9. Germline lookup yields CDR1 ENHRY and CDR2 SYGVKD. This CDR3 has 14 amino acids. CDR3 amino acids: CAISRQGGEETQYF. The CDR3 coding sequence is TGTGCCATCAGCCGACAGGGTGGGGAGGAGACCCAGTACTTC.